This TCR beta chain was found in a study of blood T cell repertoires in COVID-19 (TCRdb year 2020). In terms of the full investigation: Collaborator samples came from the United States, Italy and Spain and covered acute and convalescent phases of COVID-19. Samples were obtained from the ongoing ImmuneRACE study (first 160 participants) and from 1,254 subjects provided by 6 global collaborators. Subjects who had been exposed to COVID-19, were actively infected with it, or had recovered from it provided the deeply sampled blood TCRbeta repertoires that made up the dataset. A freely available public database, intended as a resource for researchers studying the immune response to SARS-CoV-2, is where the repertoires were released. Where HLA class I and class II types were available, the types were taken from metadata supplied by the sample provider, not from assay-based typing. Nearly every sample came with metadata listing a de-identified subject ID, COVID-19 status, age in years and sex. The prospective study material was composed of cDNA or gDNA derived from T cells, B-cell-depleted T cells, or PBMCs.

One collaborating source in Seattle enrolled patients while the patients were actively infected and followed the patients over time throughout the course of disease. Whole blood was collected in K2EDTA tubes by collaborating institutions according to the institutions' own protocols. For TCRbeta analysis, collaborator samples were shipped as frozen whole blood, as isolated PBMCs, or as DNA extracted from either sample type. What the study reported, not specific to this receptor: The amount of clinical and demographic metadata varied by source and participant and was provided uncurated.

Looking up the germline V gene (reference sequence) yields CDR1 GTSNPN and CDR2 SVGIG. Between the V and J ends, shortened by 4 bases and 0 bases respectively, the junction contains 9 bases. The CDR3 holds 13 amino acids from the cysteine to the phenylalanine. The kept DNA is CDR3 alone, 39 bases in frame from the first base. The immunoSEQ Assay, a bias-controlled multiplex PCR, was used to amplify TCRbeta CDR3 regions from genomic DNA. The original pipeline was this. The number of nucleated cells in each sample was estimated from the amplification of reference gene primers within the assay. Sequence reads were collapsed and filtered to measure the absolute abundance of every unique TCRbeta CDR3 rearrangement. For each sample, productive Simpson clonality was calculated as the square root of Simpson's diversity index across productive rearrangements. In TCRdb, the immuneACCESS table is reduced to in-frame sequences with V and J assigned. These tables do not hold every clone; where another copy was compared, an unresolved V gene accounts for under half, and the others remain unexplained. V, J and clone size were drawn from that table, and D and trimming were deduced from the DNA. In this sample the table shows approximately 530,000 clones, about 88% of which occur a single time. Of the sample, 7.5% to 9.5% falls within the top ten clones.

Regarding this clone: It lacks a known antigen. Per-base quality was not reported, and no clone a single base away is much larger than it.

This TCR derives from a woman aged 45-59 years with COVID-19, enrolled during active disease. In this chain, TRBV30 is recombined with TRBJ1-1; TRBD1 is possibly the D segment (6 matching bases). Sequencing input: peripheral blood. DNA sequence: TGTGCCTGGAAGAGGGGGATGAACACTGAAGCTTTCTTT. This translates into CAWKRGMNTEAFF.